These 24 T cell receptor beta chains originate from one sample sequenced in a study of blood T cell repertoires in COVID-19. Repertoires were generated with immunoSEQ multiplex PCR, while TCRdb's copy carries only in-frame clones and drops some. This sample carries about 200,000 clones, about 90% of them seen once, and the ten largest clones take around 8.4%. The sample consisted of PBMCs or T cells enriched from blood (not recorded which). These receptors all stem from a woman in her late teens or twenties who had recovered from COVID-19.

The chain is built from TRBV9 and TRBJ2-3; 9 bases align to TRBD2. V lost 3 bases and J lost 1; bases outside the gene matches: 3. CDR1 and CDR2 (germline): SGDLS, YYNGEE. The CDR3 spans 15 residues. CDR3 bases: TGTGCCAGCAGCGCGTCTAGCGGGGGCACAGATACGCAGTATTTT. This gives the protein CASSASSGGTDTQYF.

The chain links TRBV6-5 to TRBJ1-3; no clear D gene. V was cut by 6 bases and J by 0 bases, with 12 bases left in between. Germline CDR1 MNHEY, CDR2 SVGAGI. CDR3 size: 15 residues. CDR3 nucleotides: TGTGCCAGCAGGCCTAGTTGGAGCTCTGGAAACACCATATATTTT. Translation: CASRPSWSSGNTIYF.

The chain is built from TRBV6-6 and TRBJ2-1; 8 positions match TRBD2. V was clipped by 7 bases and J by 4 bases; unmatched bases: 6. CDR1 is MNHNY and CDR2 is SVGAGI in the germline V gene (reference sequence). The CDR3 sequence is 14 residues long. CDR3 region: CASMGLEVYNEQFF. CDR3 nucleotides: TGTGCCAGCATGGGACTAGAAGTTTACAATGAGCAGTTCTTC.

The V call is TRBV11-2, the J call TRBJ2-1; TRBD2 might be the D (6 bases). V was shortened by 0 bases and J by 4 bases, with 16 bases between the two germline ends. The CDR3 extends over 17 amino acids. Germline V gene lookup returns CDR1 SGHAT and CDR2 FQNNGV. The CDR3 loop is CASSLEQSGGAYNEQFF. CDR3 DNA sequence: TGTGCCAGCAGCTTAGAACAATCCGGGGGAGCTTACAATGAGCAGTTCTTC.

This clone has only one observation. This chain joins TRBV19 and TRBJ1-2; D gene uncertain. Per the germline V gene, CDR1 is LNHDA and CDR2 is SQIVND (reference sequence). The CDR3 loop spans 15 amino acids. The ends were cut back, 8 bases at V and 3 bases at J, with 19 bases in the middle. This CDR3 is CASRKALAGYYGYTF. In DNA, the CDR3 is TGTGCCAGTCGCAAGGCCCTAGCTGGGTACTATGGCTACACCTTC.

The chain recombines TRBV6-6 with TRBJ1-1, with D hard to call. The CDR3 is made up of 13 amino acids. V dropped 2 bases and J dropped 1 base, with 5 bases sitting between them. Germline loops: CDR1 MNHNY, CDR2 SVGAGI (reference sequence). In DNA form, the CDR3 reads TGTGCCAGCAGTTACCCCCAGAACACTGAAGCTTTCTTT. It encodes CASSYPQNTEAFF.

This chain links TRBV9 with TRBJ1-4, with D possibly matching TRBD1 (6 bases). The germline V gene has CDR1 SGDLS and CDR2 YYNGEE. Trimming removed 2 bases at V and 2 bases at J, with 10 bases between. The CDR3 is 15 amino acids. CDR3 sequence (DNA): TGTGCCAGCAGCGTTACCGGACAGACTAATGAAAAACTGTTTTTT. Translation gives CASSVTGQTNEKLFF.

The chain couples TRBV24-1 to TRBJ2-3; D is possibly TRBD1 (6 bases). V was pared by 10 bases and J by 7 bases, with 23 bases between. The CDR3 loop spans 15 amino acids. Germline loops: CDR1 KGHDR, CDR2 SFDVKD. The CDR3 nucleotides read TGTGCCACAGGGGGTCCTGATCCAGTGAGGAATACGCAGTATTTT. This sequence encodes CATGGPDPVRNTQYF.

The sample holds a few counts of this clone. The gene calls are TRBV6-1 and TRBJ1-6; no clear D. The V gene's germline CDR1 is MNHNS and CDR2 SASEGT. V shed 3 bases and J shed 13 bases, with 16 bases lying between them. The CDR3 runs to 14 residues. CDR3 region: CASSEESAVSPLHF. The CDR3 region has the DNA TGTGCCAGCAGTGAGGAGTCGGCAGTCAGTCCCCTCCACTTT.

CDR3 loop: CASSRRFLTGSANYGYTF. CDR3 DNA: TGTGCCAGCAGCCGAAGATTCCTTACAGGGTCCGCTAACTATGGCTACACCTTC. The chain has TRBV5-6 and TRBJ1-2, with D possibly being TRBD1 (6 bases). V gave up 4 bases and J gave up 0 bases, with 22 bases separating them. CDR1 and CDR2 from the germline V gene are SGHDT and YYEEEE. CDR3 length: 18 residues.

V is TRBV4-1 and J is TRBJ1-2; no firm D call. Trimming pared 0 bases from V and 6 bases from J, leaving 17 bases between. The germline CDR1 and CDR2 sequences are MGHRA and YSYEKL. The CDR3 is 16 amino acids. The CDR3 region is CASSQDRPGGMDGYTF. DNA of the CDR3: TGCGCCAGCAGCCAAGATAGGCCCGGAGGGATGGATGGCTACACCTTC.

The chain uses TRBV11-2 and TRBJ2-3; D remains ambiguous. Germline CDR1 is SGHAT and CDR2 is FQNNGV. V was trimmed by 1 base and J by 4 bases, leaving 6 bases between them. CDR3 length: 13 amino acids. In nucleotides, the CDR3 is TGTGCCAGCAGCTTAGGCCCAGCAGATACGCAGTATTTT. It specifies CASSLGPADTQYF.

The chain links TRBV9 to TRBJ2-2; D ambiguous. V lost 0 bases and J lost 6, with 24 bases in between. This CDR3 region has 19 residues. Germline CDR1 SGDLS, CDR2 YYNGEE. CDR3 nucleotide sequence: TGTGCCAGCAGCGTAGGGGCAGACCAACCCGCCTTATTGGCCGGGGAGCTGTTTTTT. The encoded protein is CASSVGADQPALLAGELFF.

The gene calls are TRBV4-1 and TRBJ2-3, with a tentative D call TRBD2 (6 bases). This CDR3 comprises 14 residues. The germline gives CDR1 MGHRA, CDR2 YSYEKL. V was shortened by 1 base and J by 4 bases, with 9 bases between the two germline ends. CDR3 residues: CASSQAIAADTQYF. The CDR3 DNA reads TGCGCCAGCAGCCAAGCTATAGCGGCAGATACGCAGTATTTT.

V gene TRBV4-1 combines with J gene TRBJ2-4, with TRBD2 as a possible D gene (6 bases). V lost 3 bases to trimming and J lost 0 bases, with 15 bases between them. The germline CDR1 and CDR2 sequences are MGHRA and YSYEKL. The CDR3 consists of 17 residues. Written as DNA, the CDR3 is TGCGCCAGCAGCCACCCGAGGGGCGGGGTAGCCAAAAACATTCAGTACTTC. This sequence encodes CASSHPRGGVAKNIQYF.

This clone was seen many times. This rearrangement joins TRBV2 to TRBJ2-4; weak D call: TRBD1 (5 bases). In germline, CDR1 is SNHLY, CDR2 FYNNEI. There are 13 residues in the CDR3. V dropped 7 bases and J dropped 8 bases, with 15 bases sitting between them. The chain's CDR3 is CASKRTIEDIQYF. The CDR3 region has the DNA TGTGCCAGCAAGAGGACAATTGAAGACATTCAGTACTTC.

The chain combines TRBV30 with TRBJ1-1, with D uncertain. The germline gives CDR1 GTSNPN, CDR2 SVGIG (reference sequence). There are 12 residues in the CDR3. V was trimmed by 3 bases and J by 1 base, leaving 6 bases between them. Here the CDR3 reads CAWRHQNTEAFF. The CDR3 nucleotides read TGTGCCTGGAGACACCAGAACACTGAAGCTTTCTTT. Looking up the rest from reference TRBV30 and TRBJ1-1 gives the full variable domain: SQTIHQWPATLVQPVGSPLSLECTVEGTSNPNLYWYRQAAGRGLQLLFYSVGIGQISSEVPQNLSASRPQDRQFILSSKKLLLSDSGFYLCAWRHQNTEAFFGQGTRLTVV.

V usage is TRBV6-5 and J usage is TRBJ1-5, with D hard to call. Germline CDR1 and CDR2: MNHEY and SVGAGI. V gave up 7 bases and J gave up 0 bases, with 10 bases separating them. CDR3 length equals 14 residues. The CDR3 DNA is TGTGCCAGCATACACCTGTATAGCAATCAGCCCCAGCATTTT. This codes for CASIHLYSNQPQHF.

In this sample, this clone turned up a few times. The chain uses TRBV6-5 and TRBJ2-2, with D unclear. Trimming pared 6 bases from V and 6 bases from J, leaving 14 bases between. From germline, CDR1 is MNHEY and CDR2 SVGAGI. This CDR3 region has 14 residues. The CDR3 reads CASSRSITAGELFF. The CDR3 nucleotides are TGTGCCAGCAGCCGCTCAATAACGGCCGGGGAGCTGTTTTTT.

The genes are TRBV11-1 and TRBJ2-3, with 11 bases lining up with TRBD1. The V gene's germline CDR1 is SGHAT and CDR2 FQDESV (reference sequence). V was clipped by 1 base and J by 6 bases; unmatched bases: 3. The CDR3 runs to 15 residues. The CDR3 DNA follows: TGTGCCAGCAGCTTAGGCGGACAGGGGGCGGATACGCAGTATTTT. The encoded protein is CASSLGGQGADTQYF.

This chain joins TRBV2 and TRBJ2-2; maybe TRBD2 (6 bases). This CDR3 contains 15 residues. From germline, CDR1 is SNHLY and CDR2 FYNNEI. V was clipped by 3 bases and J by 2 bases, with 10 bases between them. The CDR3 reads CASSEGLSNTGELFF. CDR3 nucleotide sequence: TGTGCCAGCAGTGAGGGACTCTCTAACACCGGGGAGCTGTTTTTT. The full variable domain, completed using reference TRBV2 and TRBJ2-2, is EPEVTQTPSHQVTQMGQEVILRCVPISNHLYFYWYRQILGQKVEFLVSFYNNEISEKSEIFDDQFSVERPDGSNFTLKIRSTKLEDSAMYFCASSEGLSNTGELFFGEGSRLTVL.

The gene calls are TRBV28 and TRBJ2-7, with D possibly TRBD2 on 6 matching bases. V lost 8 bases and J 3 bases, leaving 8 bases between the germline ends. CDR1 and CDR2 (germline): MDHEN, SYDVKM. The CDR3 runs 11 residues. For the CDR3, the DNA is TGTGCCAGCCACGGGGGCTACGAGCAGTACTTC. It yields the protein CASHGGYEQYF.

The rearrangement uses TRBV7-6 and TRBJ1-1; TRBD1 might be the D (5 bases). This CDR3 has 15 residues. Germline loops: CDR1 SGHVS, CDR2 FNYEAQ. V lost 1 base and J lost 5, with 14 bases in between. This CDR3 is CASSLGTRADTEAFF. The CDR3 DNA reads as TGTGCCAGCAGCTTAGGAACCAGGGCAGATACTGAAGCTTTCTTT.

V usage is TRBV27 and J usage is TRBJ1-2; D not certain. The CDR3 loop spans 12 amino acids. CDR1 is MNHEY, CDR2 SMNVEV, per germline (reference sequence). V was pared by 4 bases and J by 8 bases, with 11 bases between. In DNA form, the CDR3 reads TGTGCCAGCAGTTCCCCCGGGTCCGGCTACACCTTC. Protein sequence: CASSSPGSGYTF.